The rows below give T cell receptor beta chains drawn from one sample of a study of cytomegalovirus exposure and HLA in healthy donors. The table came from immunoSEQ multiplex PCR; TCRdb's copy has only in-frame clones and leaves some out. The sample gives some 180,000 clones, approximately 77% of which show up once; more than 3% is in the top ten. Source material: PBMCs. These TCRs come from a man aged 35-49 years in good health and CMV-seropositive. Each CDR3 is given with its conserved first and last residue. D genes are given only for firm matches. Clone size is shown for a subset of rows, as once, few, many or a class of expanded clone.

>TRBJ2-3|NA|TRBV28|TRBD2
CASGREGTDTQYF
TGTGCCAGCGGGCGGGAGGGCACAGATACGCAGTATTTT
>TRBJ2-5|once|TRBV5-6|TRBD2
CASSRRLAGARETQYF
TGTGCCAGCAGCCGTCGACTAGCGGGGGCGCGGGAGACCCAGTACTTC
>TRBJ1-5|NA|TRBV19|TRBD1
CASTPWGDRAGQPQHF
TGTGCCAGTACCCCGTGGGGCGACAGGGCGGGTCAGCCCCAGCATTTT
>TRBJ2-7|NA|TRBV6-1|NA
CASRDVSGSSYEQYF
TGTGCCAGCAGAGACGTTTCGGGAAGCTCCTACGAGCAGTACTTC
>TRBJ2-3|NA|TRBV15|TRBD1
CATSRDRQGGTDTQYF
TGTGCCACCAGCAGAGATCGTCAGGGGGGCACAGATACGCAGTATTTT
>TRBJ2-3|NA|TRBV7-6|TRBD2
CASSLAGGPGNTDTQYF
TGTGCCAGCAGCTTAGCGGGAGGGCCAGGGAACACAGATACGCAGTATTTT
>TRBJ2-1|NA|TRBV5-6|TRBD2
CASSPGGWYEQFF
TGTGCCAGCAGCCCGGGGGGGTGGTATGAGCAGTTCTTC
>TRBJ1-1|NA|TRBV29-1|NA
CSVSAHSQGVNDEAFF
TGCAGCGTTTCTGCCCACTCACAGGGTGTGAATGATGAAGCTTTCTTT
>TRBJ2-7|NA|TRBV9|NA
CASSVGFSVAYEQYF
TGTGCCAGCAGCGTAGGTTTTAGCGTCGCCTACGAGCAGTACTTC
>TRBJ2-1|NA|TRBV5-1|TRBD2
CASSSTSGRNEQFF
TGCGCCAGCAGCTCGACTAGCGGGAGAAATGAGCAGTTCTTC
>TRBJ2-7|NA|TRBV7-2|NA
CASSLGPTNSYEQYF
TGTGCCAGCAGCTTAGGCCCAACAAATTCCTACGAGCAGTACTTC
>TRBJ1-1|once|TRBV6-4|NA
CASSASGGAGTEAFF
TGTGCCAGCAGTGCTTCGGGGGGCGCGGGCACTGAAGCTTTCTTT
>TRBJ2-4|NA|TRBV7-2|NA
CAAEGPENIQYF
TGTGCCGCGGAGGGGCCTGAGAACATTCAGTACTTC
>TRBJ2-1|NA|TRBV5-1|TRBD1
CASSHPGQGYNEQFF
TGCGCCAGCAGCCATCCGGGACAGGGCTACAATGAGCAGTTCTTC
>TRBJ2-3|NA|TRBV28|TRBD2
CASSPAGGTDTQYF
TGTGCCAGCAGCCCAGCGGGGGGCACAGATACGCAGTATTTT
>TRBJ2-7|NA|TRBV2|TRBD2
CASRTGGRGHEQYF
TGTGCCAGCAGGACGGGGGGGAGGGGCCACGAGCAGTACTTC
>TRBJ2-7|NA|TRBV11-1|TRBD2
CASSPGTSVSYEQYF
TGTGCCAGCAGCCCCGGGACTAGCGTATCCTACGAGCAGTACTTC
>TRBJ1-2|NA|TRBV10-3|NA
CAISESTGVKGYTF
TGTGCCATCAGTGAGTCGACGGGGGTGAAGGGCTACACCTTC
>TRBJ2-1|NA|TRBV2|TRBD2
CASSVAGGPLIRSEQFF
TGTGCCAGCAGTGTCGCGGGAGGGCCATTAATCCGCAGTGAGCAGTTCTTC
>TRBJ2-5|NA|TRBV5-1|NA
CASRSDYYSQETQYF
TGCGCCAGCAGGTCGGACTATTATAGCCAAGAGACCCAGTACTTC
>TRBJ1-3|few|TRBV5-1|NA
CASSLTAGAQGNTIYF
TGCGCCAGCAGCTTGACCGCAGGGGCTCAGGGAAACACCATATATTTT
>TRBJ2-2|NA|TRBV12-5|NA
CASGFHPGDLSTGELFF
TGTGCTAGTGGTTTCCACCCAGGGGATTTGAGCACCGGGGAGCTGTTTTTT